This T cell receptor beta chain was obtained from a study of cytomegalovirus exposure and HLA in healthy donors. Points from the study as a whole: CMV serostatus stood as the only immune exposure information on hand. Cytomegalovirus status was reportedly diagnosed by the classifier with high sensitivity and specificity. The study labeled approximately 150 TCR beta chains cytomegalovirus-associated. In a later analysis, DRB1 alleles had the most associated TCRs; HLA-C alleles the fewest.

The study ran its PCR with 60 Vbeta and 13 Jbeta primers. Using immunoSEQ multiplex PCR, the repertoire was profiled, and TCRdb retains in-frame clones only, with some absent. The sample yields about 200,000 clones, 70% to 80% seen once. This clone has just a few counts. Its antigen is undetermined. A read error may account for a junction end that differs from germline. This CDR3 comprises 15 residues. Per the germline V gene, CDR1 is LGHNA and CDR2 is YSLEER. The sequence was obtained from a male donor in good health and CMV-seropositive. The sample taken for sequencing was PBMCs. The rearrangement uses TRBV4-3 and TRBJ2-4, with 10 bases that match TRBD2. The CDR3 DNA reads TGCGCCAGCAGCCAAGATCCAGGCCTAGCGGGGGTCTTAAACTTC. This codes for CASSQDPGLAGVLNF.